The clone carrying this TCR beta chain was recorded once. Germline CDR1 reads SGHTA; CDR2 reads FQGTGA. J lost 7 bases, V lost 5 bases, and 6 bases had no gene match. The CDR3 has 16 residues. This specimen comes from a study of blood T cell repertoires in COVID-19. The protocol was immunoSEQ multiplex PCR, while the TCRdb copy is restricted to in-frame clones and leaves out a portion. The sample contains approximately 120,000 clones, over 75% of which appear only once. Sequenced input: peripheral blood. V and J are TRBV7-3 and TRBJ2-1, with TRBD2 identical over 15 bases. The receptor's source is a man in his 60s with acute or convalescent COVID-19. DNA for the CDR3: TGTGCCAGCAGCCCAACGGGACTAGCGGGAGGTAATGAGCAGTTCTTC. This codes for CASSPTGLAGGNEQFF.